The text below deals with one T cell receptor (beta chain). Its antigen is unknown. This entry belongs to a study of PD-1 blockade in classical Hodgkin lymphoma. Turning to the study itself: Every 2 weeks, patients got 3 mg/kg intravenous nivolumab. Study-level points and caveats: Before treatment, TCR diversity in newly diagnosed patients was reportedly lower than in healthy donors. Nothing has yet pinned down what causes the repertoire differences, possibly disease activity or prior therapy.

The table came from immunoSEQ multiplex PCR; TCRdb's copy has only in-frame clones and leaves some out. The table lists fewer than 30,000 clones, less than 90% of them singletons. With no exception, relapse followed autologous stem cell transplantation in all patients, and brentuximab vedotin exposure varied. The CDR3 extends over 17 amino acids. V was pared by 1 base and J by 5 bases, with 22 bases between. Germline V gene sequence: CDR1 SGHRS, CDR2 YFSETQ. The sequences come from peripheral blood mononuclear cells (PBMCs), collected before the second cycle of nivolumab. This rearrangement joins TRBV5-1 to TRBJ2-7; no definite D call. The receptor was isolated from a human donor with classical Hodgkin lymphoma. The CDR3 protein is CASSLTFGRGFVHEQYF. The CDR3 DNA sequence: TGCGCCAGCAGCTTGACGTTCGGGCGAGGTTTTGTCCACGAGCAGTACTTC.